The 15 T cell receptor beta chains below all came from one sample that was sequenced in a study of T cells expressing NK-cell markers. Each CDR3 protein gets one entry in TCRdb, which reprocessed the 5' RACE reads and gives no DNA. This repertoire comprises 300,000 to 450,000 distinct CDR3 sequences; its ten largest clones make up roughly 5.4%. Sequencing was done on a sample of blood T cells: a sorted CD56 or NKG2C T cell subset, CD4+ or CD8+ T cells, or bulk PBMC T cells (not recorded which). Every receptor here comes from a man aged 18 to 69 in good health.

This chain links TRBV5-5 with TRBJ2-3. The CDR3 sequence is 12 residues long. Germline CDR1 SGHKS, CDR2 YYEKEE (reference sequence). This CDR3 reads CASSLGLMTQYF.

The V gene is TRBV12-3 or TRBV12-4, the J gene TRBJ1-4. The CDR3 length is 14 residues. The CDR3 loop is CASSLMVKNEKLFF.

The genes are TRBV12-3 or TRBV12-4 and TRBJ2-3; with no DNA, the TCRdb D assignment of TRBD2 cannot be verified. This CDR3 has 18 amino acids. The CDR3 spells CASSRTSGGAGPADTQYF.

The chain links TRBV6-1 to TRBJ1-6. This CDR3 region has 14 residues. Germline CDR1 reads MNHNS; CDR2 reads SASEGT. The CDR3 protein is CASRVYTSGSPLHF.

The chain carries TRBV2 and TRBJ1-5; lacking DNA, the TRBD1 call made by TCRdb goes unchecked. In germline, CDR1 is SNHLY, CDR2 FYNNEI. The CDR3 loop spans 14 amino acids. CDR3 in amino acids: CASMGTGRPQPQHF. The full variable domain, completed using reference TRBV2 and TRBJ1-5, is EPEVTQTPSHQVTQMGQEVILRCVPISNHLYFYWYRQILGQKVEFLVSFYNNEISEKSEIFDDQFSVERPDGSNFTLKIRSTKLEDSAMYFCASMGTGRPQPQHFGDGTRLSIL.

The V gene is TRBV5-1, the J gene TRBJ1-1. Germline V lookup: CDR1 SGHRS, CDR2 YFSETQ. The CDR3 contains 15 residues. The CDR3 loop is CASSLLSVTNTEAFF.

This CDR3 is CASRLSTRGGWDEQFF. The V gene is TRBV3-1, the J gene TRBJ2-1; with no DNA, the TCRdb D assignment of TRBD2 cannot be verified. Germline V gives CDR1 LGHDT, CDR2 YNNKEL (reference sequence). The CDR3 is 16 residues long.

V is TRBV9 and J is TRBJ2-3; TCRdb designates TRBD2, a call that cannot be tested without DNA. CDR3 size: 14 residues. CDR1 and CDR2 from the germline V gene are SGDLS and YYNGEE. The CDR3 protein is CASSATSGQDTQYF.

The V and J genes are TRBV7-2 and TRBJ1-1. The CDR3 length is 15 residues. Germline assignment: CDR1 SGHTA and CDR2 FQGNSA. The CDR3 sequence: CASSLGGVMNTEAFF.

The V call is TRBV29-1, the J call TRBJ2-3; the D gene TCRdb calls, TRBD1, cannot be checked with no DNA. CDR1 and CDR2 (germline): SQVTM, ANQGSEA. The CDR3 is 14 amino acids. The CDR3 sequence is CSVEGGPGTDTQYF.

The genes are TRBV7-6 and TRBJ2-1; TCRdb gives TRBD1 as the D gene, but with no DNA this cannot be confirmed. Germline lookup yields CDR1 SGHVS and CDR2 FNYEAQ. The CDR3 has 15 residues. Here the CDR3 reads CASSLGQGANNEQFF.

This chain uses TRBV20-1 with TRBJ2-7; TCRdb proposes TRBD2, but this gene call is untestable without DNA. Germline assignment: CDR1 DFQATT and CDR2 SNEGSKA (reference sequence). The CDR3 extends over 12 amino acids. CDR3 in amino acids: CSAGDFSYEQYF.

The chain joins TRBV24-1 to TRBJ2-1; the D gene TCRdb calls, TRBD1, cannot be checked with no DNA. CDR1 KGHDR and CDR2 SFDVKD come from the germline V gene. This CDR3 comprises 15 residues. The CDR3 reads CATARGQGSTNEQFF.

The chain couples TRBV12-3 or TRBV12-4 to TRBJ2-2; TCRdb returns TRBD2, unconfirmable since there is no DNA. This CDR3 has 16 residues. The CDR3 is CASRTTSRANTGELFF.

V gene TRBV3-1 combines with J gene TRBJ2-5; absent DNA, TCRdb's TRBD1 call cannot be checked. The CDR3 covers 15 residues. CDR1 is LGHDT, CDR2 YNNKEL, per germline (reference sequence). The CDR3 sequence: CASSRRDSRQETQYF.